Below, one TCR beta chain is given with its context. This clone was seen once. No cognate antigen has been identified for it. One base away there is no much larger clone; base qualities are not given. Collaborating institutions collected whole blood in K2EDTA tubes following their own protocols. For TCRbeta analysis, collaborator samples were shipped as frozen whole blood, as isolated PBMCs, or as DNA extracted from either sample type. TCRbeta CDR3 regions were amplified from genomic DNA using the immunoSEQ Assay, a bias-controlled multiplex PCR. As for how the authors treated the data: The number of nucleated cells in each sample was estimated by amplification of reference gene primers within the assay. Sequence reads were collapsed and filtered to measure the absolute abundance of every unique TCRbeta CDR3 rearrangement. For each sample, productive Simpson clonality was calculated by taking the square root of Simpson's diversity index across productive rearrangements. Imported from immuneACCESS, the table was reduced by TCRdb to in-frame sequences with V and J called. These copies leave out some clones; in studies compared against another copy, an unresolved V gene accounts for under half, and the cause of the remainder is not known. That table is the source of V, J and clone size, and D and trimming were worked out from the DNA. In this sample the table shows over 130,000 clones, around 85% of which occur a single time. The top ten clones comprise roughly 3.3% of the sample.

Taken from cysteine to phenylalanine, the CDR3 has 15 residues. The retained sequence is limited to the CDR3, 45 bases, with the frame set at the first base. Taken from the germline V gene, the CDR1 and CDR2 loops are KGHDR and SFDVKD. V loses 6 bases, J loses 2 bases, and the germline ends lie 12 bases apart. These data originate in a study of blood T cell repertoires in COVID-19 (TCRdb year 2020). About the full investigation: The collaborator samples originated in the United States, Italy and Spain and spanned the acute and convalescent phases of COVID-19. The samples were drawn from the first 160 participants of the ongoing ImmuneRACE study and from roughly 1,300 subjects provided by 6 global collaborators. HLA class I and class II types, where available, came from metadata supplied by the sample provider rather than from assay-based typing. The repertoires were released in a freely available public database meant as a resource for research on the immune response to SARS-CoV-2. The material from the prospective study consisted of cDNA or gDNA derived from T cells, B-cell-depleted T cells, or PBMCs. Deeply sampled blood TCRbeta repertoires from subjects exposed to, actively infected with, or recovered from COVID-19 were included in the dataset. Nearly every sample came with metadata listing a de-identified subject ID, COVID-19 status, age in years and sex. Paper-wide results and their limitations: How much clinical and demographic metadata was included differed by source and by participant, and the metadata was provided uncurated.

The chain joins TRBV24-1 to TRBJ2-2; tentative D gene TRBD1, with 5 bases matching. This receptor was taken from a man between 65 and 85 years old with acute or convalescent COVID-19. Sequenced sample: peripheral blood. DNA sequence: TGTGCCACCAGTCAAATCGGACAAAACACCGGGGAGCTGTTTTTT. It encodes CATSQIGQNTGELFF.